This T cell receptor beta chain stems from a study of shared clonotypes between healthy human individuals. The V segment lost 5 bases and the J segment 3 bases; nucleotides outside the gene matches: 12. This CDR3 is 19 amino acids long. The germline CDR1 and CDR2 sequences are WNHNN and SYGVQD (reference sequence). On this clone: Its antigen is as yet unknown.

Overall study results and limits: The four-donor shared clonotypes exceeded non-shared clonotypes in generation probability, with non-shared ones scoring lower. Across subsets, estimated richness was generally greater for naive than for memory populations.

Sequenced by immunoSEQ multiplex PCR; TCRdb stores in-frame clones only, minus some. The sample contains about 1.1 million clones, 70% to 85% of which appear only once. This TCR was recovered from a man aged 18 to 30 in good health. Some clones in this sample may be carry-over from other donors' samples. The sequenced sample was memory CD4+ T cells from PBMCs. Subset described: CD45RA-negative fraction. The chain recombines TRBV10-1 with TRBJ2-1, with 14 bases identical to TRBD2. The DNA of the CDR3 is TGCGCCAGCAGTCTCGGAGGGACTAGCGGGAGCCGATGCTACAATGAGCAGTTCTTC. Translating it yields CASSLGGTSGSRCYNEQFF.